A single sample gave rise to the 11 T cell receptor beta chains below, sequenced in a study of low-dose radiotherapy and immunotherapy resistance in tumors. Time point of the sample: after trial treatment. Treatment reported: LDRT plus nivolumab, ipilimumab, low-dose cyclophosphamide and aspirin (RACIN trial). Alpha and beta chains were covered, as first-strand cDNA relied on TRAV- and TRBV-specific primers. The authors ran around 22 PCR cycles to amplify TCRs with a constant-region primer and V-primer adapter. TCRdb re-called the reads through MiXCR, storing one row per CDR3 protein. The table has 95,000 to 100,000 distinct CDR3 sequences, 20% to 25% seen once. This material consisted of PBMCs, taken after low-dose radiotherapy plus immunotherapy. The receptor source for this set is a male donor with prostate cancer.

The chain recombines TRBV5-1 with TRBJ2-1, with 10 positions matching TRBD2. J lost 4 bases, V lost 4 bases, and 2 bases had no gene match. Germline V gene sequence: CDR1 SGHRS, CDR2 YFSETQ. The CDR3 is made up of 14 amino acids. The CDR3 DNA reads as TGCGCCAGCAGCGGACTAGCGGCTTACAATGAGCAGTTCTTC. This sequence encodes CASSGLAAYNEQFF.

This clonotype was counted at least ten times. This rearrangement joins TRBV28 to TRBJ2-7; the match to TRBD2 covers 10 bases. The V gene's germline CDR1 is MDHEN and CDR2 SYDVKM. The CDR3 covers 16 residues. The V gene end was trimmed by 10 bases and the J gene end by 2 bases; junction bases not matched to a gene: 14. CDR3 sequence (DNA): TGTGCCACCAGGACTAGCGGCCCCGGAGAAACCTACGAGCAGTACTTC. Residues: CATRTSGPGETYEQYF. Drawing the rest from reference TRBV28 and TRBJ2-7, the complete variable domain is DVKVTQSSRYLVKRTGEKVFLECVQDMDHENMFWYRQDPGLGLRLIYFSYDVKMKEKGDIPEGYSVSREKKERFSLILESASTNQTSMYLCATRTSGPGETYEQYFGPGTRLTVT.

This clonotype has at least ten counts. V is TRBV20-1 and J is TRBJ2-4, with 9 bases lining up with TRBD2. This CDR3 is 16 amino acids long. V gave up 0 bases and J gave up 2 bases; unmatched junction bases: 5. From germline, CDR1 is DFQATT and CDR2 SNEGSKA (reference sequence). The CDR3 protein is CSARDFLAGTKNIQYF. Here the CDR3 DNA reads TGCAGTGCTAGAGATTTCCTAGCGGGAACCAAAAACATTCAGTACTTC.

This clonotype was recorded many times. V gene TRBV19 combines with J gene TRBJ2-3, with 7 bases identical to TRBD2. From germline, CDR1 is LNHDA and CDR2 SQIVND (reference sequence). J was trimmed by 4 bases and V by 6 bases; bases with no gene match: 7. The CDR3 covers 14 residues. CDR3 residues: CASSGLGGPDTQYF. Here the CDR3 DNA reads TGTGCCAGTAGCGGACTAGGCGGGCCAGATACGCAGTATTTT.

This clonotype was found many times. The chain is built from TRBV2 and TRBJ2-1, with D perhaps TRBD2 (6 bases). The CDR3 runs 17 residues. Germline lookup yields CDR1 SNHLY and CDR2 FYNNEI. Trimming cost V 3 bases and J 4 bases, with 19 bases left between them. The CDR3 DNA reads as TGTGCCAGCAGTGAGAGTAGGGACTTCCGGAAGTACAATGAGCAGTTCTTC. As protein: CASSESRDFRKYNEQFF.

Only a few counts were recorded for this clonotype. It may be a read error: a sequence one base away is much more abundant. The chain is built from TRBV7-9 and TRBJ2-1, with TRBD2 identical over 9 bases. V lost 5 bases, J lost 4 bases, and 6 bases stayed unmatched. This CDR3 spans 15 amino acids. In germline, CDR1 is SEHNR, CDR2 FQNEAQ (reference sequence). The chain's CDR3 is CASSPRGGSYNEQFF. In DNA form, the CDR3 reads TGTGCCAGCAGCCCGCGGGGGGGATCTTACAATGAGCAGTTCTTC.

This clonotype occurred many times. The gene calls are TRBV7-8 and TRBJ2-3, with TRBD2 matching over 12 bases. The CDR3 spans 14 residues. CDR1 is SGHVS and CDR2 is FQNEAQ in the germline V gene. Trimming cost V 6 bases and J 8 bases; bases outside gene matches: 6. CDR3 residues: CASSELAGGPTQYF. The CDR3 DNA is TGTGCCAGCAGTGAACTAGCGGGGGGACCTACGCAGTATTTT. Full variable domain (remainder filled in from reference TRBV7-8 and TRBJ2-3): GAGVSQSPRYKVAKRGQDVALRCDPISGHVSLFWYQQALGQGPEFLTYFQNEAQLDKSGLPSDRFFAERPEGSVSTLKIQRTQQEDSAVYLCASSELAGGPTQYFGPGTRLTVL.

This clonotype was counted at least ten times. The rearrangement joins TRBV2 to TRBJ2-7; 9 bases match TRBD1. J lost 5 bases, V lost 3 bases, and 8 bases had no gene match. The CDR3 has 15 residues. CDR1 SNHLY and CDR2 FYNNEI come from the germline V gene. The CDR3 nucleotides read TGTGCCAGCAGTGACTGGGACAGGGTTGTCCACGAGCAGTACTTC. It is translated as CASSDWDRVVHEQYF.

This chain links TRBV4-3 with TRBJ2-1; TRBD2 aligns across 8 bases. The V gene end was trimmed by 4 bases and the J gene end by 8 bases; junction bases not matched to a gene: 4. The CDR3 has 13 amino acids. CDR1 is LGHNA and CDR2 is YSLEER in the germline V gene. The CDR3 sequence is CASSRQREYEQFF. In DNA, the CDR3 is TGCGCCAGCAGCCGCCAGCGGGAGTATGAGCAGTTCTTC.

This clonotype was seen repeatedly, ten times or more. The rearrangement joins TRBV28 to TRBJ2-7, with TRBD1 identical over 12 bases. The CDR3 runs to 15 residues. Germline CDR1 is MDHEN and CDR2 is SYDVKM. With 1 base clipped from V and 5 bases from J, the junction kept 3 bases outside the gene matches. The CDR3 DNA reads as TGTGCCAGCAGTTTATTGGGGACAGGGGGCCACGAGCAGTACTTC. It translates to CASSLLGTGGHEQYF.

In its sample, this clonotype was seen many times. The V and J genes are TRBV10-3 and TRBJ2-7; no definite D call. The CDR3 sequence is 13 residues long. V gave up 2 bases and J gave up 6 bases, with 11 bases separating them. From germline, CDR1 is ENHRY and CDR2 SYGVKD. This chain's CDR3 is CAISEDDLAEQYF. The CDR3 region has the DNA TGTGCCATCAGTGAGGACGACTTGGCCGAGCAGTACTTC.